This T cell receptor beta chain stems from a study of Ad26.COV2.S vaccination and SARS-CoV-2 variants. Study-wide context: A participant enrolled in the COV1001 Ad26.COV2.S trial arm provided the sample.

The treatment is: around 19 received Ad26.COV2.S at low or high dose, single or two shots; roughly five received placebo; per-sample allocation not given. The samples date from day 63 after the first vaccine or placebo injection. With 6 bases clipped from V and 3 bases from J, the junction kept 9 bases outside the gene matches. Germline V gene sequence: CDR1 MNHEY, CDR2 SMNVEV (reference sequence). The CDR3 sequence is 16 residues long. Assay: immunoSEQ multiplex PCR; the TCRdb copy retains only in-frame clones and omits some. The profile shows about 350,000 clones, roughly nine tenths of them singletons.

This receptor was taken from a person between 18 and 65 years old who received the Ad26.COV2.S COVID-19 vaccine or a placebo. The chain links TRBV27 to TRBJ2-3; 10 nucleotides line up with TRBD2. The starting material was peripheral blood, obtained in a trial of Ad26.COV2.S vaccine versus placebo. The DNA of the CDR3 is TGTGCCAGCAGGGGAGGGACTAGCGCATTTACAGATACGCAGTATTTT. Its protein is CASRGGTSAFTDTQYF.